A single T cell receptor beta chain is shown here with its context. What it binds is unknown. This sample's TCRbeta library carried unique molecular identifier barcodes. TCRdb re-called the PCR reads with MiXCR, one entry per CDR3 protein. Altogether 490,000 or so distinct CDR3 sequences are present, 10% to 13% being singletons, with the ten largest covering roughly 2%. The sample belongs to a study of T-cell reconstitution after alpha-beta-depleted transplantation in children. The study, taken as a whole, reports: Fresh T-cell production supplied most of the T-cell counts and diversity seen one year after transplant.

The length of the CDR3 is 15 residues. V lost 6 bases and J lost 2; bases outside the gene matches: 3. This clonotype was sampled from a child younger than 10 with inherited bone marrow failure, due to receive a stem cell transplant. The sample here was PBMCs, taken before TCRalphabeta/CD19-depleted stem cell transplant. This chain joins TRBV12-3 or TRBV12-4 and TRBJ1-4, with 10 bases that match TRBD1. The CDR3 DNA is TGTGCCAGCAGCGACAGGGGGCCGACTAATGAAAAACTGTTTTTT. Translation: CASSDRGPTNEKLFF.